This passage covers 20 T cell receptor beta chains from one sample sequenced in a study of post-analysis software for immune sequencing data. Study-wide results and limits: Four to six TRBV segments were more frequent in patients than controls; TRBV5-6, TRBV5-1 and TRBV20-1 belonged to this group.

TCR beta cDNA libraries had unique molecular identifiers. TCRdb ran MiXCR on the PCR reads and lists one entry per CDR3 protein. This table has a few hundred thousand distinct CDR3 sequences, 36% appearing once. No cognate antigen is known for these TCRs. The sequenced sample was blood. These receptors were taken from a girl between 10 and 17 years old with multiple sclerosis.

As for this clonotype: Being one base from a much bigger clone, this may be a read error. The chain combines TRBV7-6 with TRBJ2-1, with 13 bases that match TRBD2. The CDR3 length is 16 residues. Germline CDR1 SGHVS, CDR2 FNYEAQ. For the CDR3, the DNA is TGTGCCAGCAGCTTGGGACTAGCGGGACTCTTCAATGGGCAGTTCTTC. Its translation: CASSLGLAGLFNGQFF.

This clonotype was detected ten times or more. This rearrangement joins TRBV6-4 to TRBJ2-3; D is possibly TRBD2 (5 bases). The germline V and J ends were trimmed by 4 bases and 4 bases, with 12 bases remaining between them. Germline CDR1 and CDR2: MRHNA and SNTAGT. The CDR3 totals 14 residues. CDR3 nucleotide sequence: TGTGCCAGCAGTGCCCAACTAGGCGCAGATACGCAGTATTTT. This encodes CASSAQLGADTQYF.

This clonotype appeared many times. V usage is TRBV6-6 and J usage is TRBJ2-5; D assignment may be TRBD1 or TRBD2 (6 bases each). V lost 6 bases and J lost 5, with 13 bases in between. The CDR3 is made up of 13 amino acids. Germline CDR1 reads MNHNY; CDR2 reads SVGAGI (reference sequence). Here the CDR3 DNA reads TGTGCCAGCAGACCGGGGGCCGGGGAGACCCAGTACTTC. Translated: CASRPGAGETQYF.

Details on this clonotype: Being one base from a much bigger clone, this may be a read error. This chain uses TRBV20-1 with TRBJ2-1; TRBD2 is a possible D gene (5 bases). V was cut by 6 bases and J by 0 bases, with 18 bases left in between. The germline CDR1 and CDR2 sequences are DFQATT and SNEGSKA (reference sequence). The CDR3 has 16 residues. The chain's CDR3 is CSARLLSATSYNEQFF. CDR3 DNA: TGCAGTGCGAGACTGCTTAGCGCGACCTCCTACAATGAGCAGTTCTTC.

The chain links TRBV7-9 to TRBJ2-3; 7 bases are a match to TRBD1. Germline CDR1 SEHNR, CDR2 FQNEAQ (reference sequence). J lost 4 bases, V lost 5 bases, and 9 bases had no gene match. The CDR3 consists of 15 residues. The CDR3 sequence is CASSPQGQGADTQYF. The CDR3 region has the DNA TGTGCCAGCAGCCCGCAGGGGCAGGGGGCAGATACGCAGTATTTT.

This clonotype appeared a single time. This chain joins TRBV7-9 and TRBJ1-3, with D perhaps TRBD1 (5 bases). The V gene's germline CDR1 is SEHNR and CDR2 FQNEAQ (reference sequence). V was shortened by 5 bases and J by 4 bases, with 15 bases between the two germline ends. The CDR3 has 15 residues. Written as DNA, the CDR3 is TGTGCCAGCAGCCCCGCGTTAGGGGAAGGAAACACCATATATTTT. Translated: CASSPALGEGNTIYF.

Turning to this clonotype: A much larger clone lies one base from this, so it may be a read error. The chain recombines TRBV10-3 with TRBJ2-5; possibly TRBD1 or TRBD2 for D (6 bases each). CDR1 is ENHRY, CDR2 SYGVKD, per germline. V lost 4 bases and J 11 bases, leaving 14 bases between the germline ends. The CDR3 sequence is 12 residues long. CDR3 coding DNA: TGTGCCATCAGTGGGGGGGCTAATGAGCAGTACTTC. Translated: CAISGGANEQYF.

This clonotype was counted many times. The gene calls are TRBV18 and TRBJ2-1; D is unclear. The V gene lost 3 bases and the J gene lost 3 bases, with 15 bases spanning the gap. CDR1 KGHSH and CDR2 LQKENI come from the germline V gene. The CDR3 consists of 16 residues. The CDR3 loop reads CASSPLMQPVYNEQFF. Written as DNA, the CDR3 is TGTGCCAGCTCACCGCTCATGCAGCCCGTCTACAATGAGCAGTTCTTC.

This clonotype was seen a few times. The chain has TRBV20-1 and TRBJ1-1, with D uncertain. Deletions cut 6 bases from V and 11 bases from J, with 13 bases between. The CDR3 covers 10 residues. The germline V gene has CDR1 DFQATT and CDR2 SNEGSKA (reference sequence). The CDR3 coding sequence is TGCAGTGCCTGGCAAACCTCGGCTTTCTTT. The encoded protein is CSAWQTSAFF.

This clonotype was seen ten or more times. This rearrangement joins TRBV29-1 to TRBJ1-1; D gene ambiguous. V lost 2 bases, J lost 0 bases, and 7 bases lay in between. The length of the CDR3 is 13 residues. Germline CDR1 is SQVTM and CDR2 is ANQGSEA. As DNA, the CDR3 is TGCAGCGTTGAAAGCAAAATGAACACTGAAGCTTTCTTT. The encoded protein is CSVESKMNTEAFF.

The chain is built from TRBV2 and TRBJ2-2; 9 nucleotides align to TRBD1. CDR1 is SNHLY, CDR2 FYNNEI, per germline. Losses at the gene ends were 6 bases for V and 7 bases for J; bases not matched to a gene: 9. This CDR3 has 15 amino acids. The chain's CDR3 is CASSPIQGAGGELFF. The DNA for the CDR3 is TGTGCCAGCAGCCCAATACAGGGGGCGGGCGGGGAGCTGTTTTTT.

This clonotype showed up many times. This chain links TRBV6-1 with TRBJ2-3, with 9 bases aligning to TRBD1. The CDR3 sequence is 14 residues long. Per the germline V gene, CDR1 is MNHNS and CDR2 is SASEGT. Losses at the gene ends were 6 bases for V and 6 bases for J; bases not matched to a gene: 7. CDR3: CASSDRGLVDTQYF. CDR3 coding DNA: TGTGCCAGCAGCGACAGGGGGTTGGTGGATACGCAGTATTTT.

This clonotype has just one count. The chain couples TRBV4-1 to TRBJ2-1; TRBD2 aligns across 8 bases. This CDR3 spans 14 amino acids. Germline CDR1 is MGHRA and CDR2 is YSYEKL. J was trimmed by 6 bases and V by 1 base; bases with no gene match: 2. The CDR3 sequence: CASSQVLAGNEQFF. CDR3 DNA sequence: TGCGCCAGCAGCCAAGTGCTAGCGGGCAATGAGCAGTTCTTC.

This clonotype appeared many times. The gene calls are TRBV20-1 and TRBJ2-1, with 7 bases that match TRBD1. This CDR3 region has 17 residues. The germline CDR1 and CDR2 sequences are DFQATT and SNEGSKA (reference sequence). Trimming cost V 0 bases and J 4 bases; bases outside gene matches: 12. In DNA, the CDR3 is TGCAGTGCTAGAGAGTGGGGACAGCAAGCTGGATACAATGAGCAGTTCTTC. This translates into CSAREWGQQAGYNEQFF.

This sequence joins TRBV10-3 and TRBJ2-5; D remains ambiguous. The V end was cut by 0 bases, the J end by 4 bases, with 9 bases between. The CDR3 extends over 14 amino acids. Germline CDR1 reads ENHRY; CDR2 reads SYGVKD. CDR3 loop: CAISESRRGETQYF. DNA of the CDR3: TGTGCCATCAGTGAGTCCCGCAGAGGAGAGACCCAGTACTTC.

In this sample, this clonotype turned up many times. The chain employs TRBV5-1 and TRBJ2-1; 7 nucleotides match TRBD2. Germline CDR1 reads SGHRS; CDR2 reads YFSETQ. Trimming removed 4 bases from V and 2 bases from J; junction bases left unmatched: 6. The CDR3 consists of 15 residues. In DNA, the CDR3 is TGCGCCAGCAGCCCCTTAGCGGGTCCCTACAATGAGCAGTTCTTC. Its translation is CASSPLAGPYNEQFF.

Ten or more counts support this clonotype. DNA of the CDR3: TGTGCCAGCAGCACGTCGAGACAGGGGGGCTCCTACAATGAGCAGTTCTTC. It encodes CASSTSRQGGSYNEQFF. The chain uses TRBV7-8 and TRBJ2-1; 9 bases align to TRBD1. Germline V gene lookup returns CDR1 SGHVS and CDR2 FQNEAQ. The CDR3 is 17 residues long. V was pared by 5 bases and J by 0 bases, with 8 bases of the junction left unmatched.

The chain joins TRBV7-9 to TRBJ2-1, with 13 bases aligning to TRBD2. Germline V CDR1 and CDR2: SEHNR, FQNEAQ (reference sequence). The CDR3 loop spans 20 amino acids. V trimming: 5 bases; J trimming: 4 bases; junction bases outside the gene matches: 17. The CDR3 spells CASSAGTSGAVKTLYNEQFF. The CDR3 DNA sequence: TGTGCCAGCAGCGCCGGGACTAGCGGGGCTGTAAAGACCCTTTACAATGAGCAGTTCTTC.

Ten or more counts support this clonotype. This chain uses TRBV5-1 with TRBJ1-2; no clear D. Germline V gives CDR1 SGHRS, CDR2 YFSETQ. The germline V and J ends were trimmed by 2 bases and 4 bases, with 15 bases remaining between them. The length of the CDR3 is 15 residues. The CDR3 spells CASSFEGRGSYGYTF. The CDR3 region has the DNA TGCGCCAGCAGCTTCGAAGGACGGGGAAGCTATGGCTACACCTTC.

This clonotype was seen a handful of times. The genes are TRBV2 and TRBJ2-7, with D tentatively TRBD1 (6 bases). The CDR3 covers 14 residues. Germline V gene sequence: CDR1 SNHLY, CDR2 FYNNEI. The V gene lost 6 bases and the J gene lost 4 bases, with 16 bases spanning the gap. In DNA form, the CDR3 reads TGTGCCAGCAGAGAGGGACACCCAGTTTACGAGCAGTACTTC. Encoded protein: CASREGHPVYEQYF.